The TCR beta chain described here comes from a study of CD8 T cells in ankylosing spondylitis. Whole-study findings and limits: Apparently characteristic of ankylosing spondylitis blood was a TCR beta motif (roughly eight highly homologous variants). Relatively rare in peripheral blood, disease-linked clones were also CD8+.

In germline, CDR1 is DFQATT, CDR2 SNEGSKA (reference sequence). V was shortened by 8 bases and J by 5 bases, with 18 bases between the two germline ends. The CDR3 is 14 amino acids. This clonotype has more than one count but fewer than ten. Its antigen is unknown. TCRdb itself ran the 5' RACE reads through MiXCR, one entry per CDR3 protein. The table lists roughly 450,000 distinct CDR3 sequences, roughly 26% of them singletons. The sequenced sample consisted of blood, either unsorted or a sorted T cell fraction (not recorded which). The TCR originated in a male donor with ankylosing spondylitis. This chain connects TRBV20-1 to TRBJ2-2; D gene uncertain. CDR3 in amino acids: CSLSRGGGTGELFF. In nucleotides, the CDR3 is TGCAGTTTGTCCAGAGGCGGTGGGACCGGGGAGCTGTTTTTT.